The next 8 T cell receptor beta chains were all read from a single sample in a study of CD8 T cells in Susac syndrome (dated by TCRdb to about 2019). Preparation of the library involved the immunoSEQ multiplex PCR assay. RNA was extracted using the RNeasy kit, and about 0.45 to 1 microgram was reverse transcribed with random hexamers. TCRdb reworked the public reads: Q25 trimming with fastp, MiXCR clone assembly, productive beta chains retained. Rows with a matching CDR3 protein are joined into one entry that keeps the most common DNA and genes. The sample table contains some 58,000 distinct CDR3 sequences; only one count was recorded for about 95% of them. The leading ten clones occupy less than 0.8% of the sample. Sequencing was performed on CD8+ T cells from PBMCs. Source of these receptors: a human donor with Susac syndrome.

The chain uses TRBV30 and TRBJ1-1; no definite D call. The CDR3 extends over 14 amino acids. V dropped 0 bases and J dropped 3 bases, with 11 bases sitting between them. CDR1 and CDR2 (germline): GTSNPN, SVGIG (reference sequence). The DNA of the CDR3 is TGTGCCTGGAGTGTACTATGGGGTGACACTGAAGCTTTCTTT. This gives the protein CAWSVLWGDTEAFF.

This clonotype was recorded only once. V gene TRBV19 combines with J gene TRBJ1-6; no reliable D call. The CDR3 is 17 amino acids. V was shortened by 5 bases and J by 2 bases, with 16 bases between the two germline ends. Looked up from germline, CDR1 is LNHDA and CDR2 is SQIVND (reference sequence). The CDR3 DNA sequence: TGTGCCAGTAGTCCAACTGGTGGCGGCCCCTATAATTCACCCCTCCACTTT. It yields the protein CASSPTGGGPYNSPLHF. Looking up the rest from reference TRBV19 and TRBJ1-6 gives the full variable domain: DGGITQSPKYLFRKEGQNVTLSCEQNLNHDAMYWYRQDPGQGLRLIYYSQIVNDFQKGDIAEGYSVSREKKESFPLTVTSAQKNPTAFYLCASSPTGGGPYNSPLHFGNGTRLTVT.

V gene TRBV12-3 or TRBV12-4 combines with J gene TRBJ1-2; D uncertain. The CDR3 sequence is 14 residues long. The V end lost 3 bases, the J end lost 4 bases, and 12 bases lay between the germline ends. CDR3 amino acids: CASSFGRSSYGYTF. The CDR3 region has the DNA TGTGCCAGCAGTTTTGGACGGAGCTCCTATGGCTACACCTTC.

The chain recombines TRBV29-1 with TRBJ2-7; D might be TRBD1 (6 bases). This CDR3 has 12 amino acids. V was trimmed by 8 bases and J by 3 bases, leaving 14 bases between them. Germline V gene sequence: CDR1 SQVTM, CDR2 ANQGSEA. The CDR3 loop is CSLRTEDYEQYF. The CDR3 region has the DNA TGCAGCCTCCGGACAGAAGACTACGAGCAGTACTTC.

Remarks on this clonotype: The junction departs from germline at one end; a sequencing error may be responsible. The CDR3 DNA follows: TGTGCCTGGAACCTGGACGGAAGCTCCTATAATTCACCCCTCCATTTT. It codes for CAWNLDGSSYNSPLHF. The V and J genes are TRBV30 and TRBJ1-6; D not certain. Per the germline V gene, CDR1 is GTSNPN and CDR2 is SVGIG (reference sequence). CDR3 length equals 16 residues.

The genes are TRBV30 and TRBJ2-3; D is unclear. With 8 bases removed from V and 10 bases from J, the gap between germline ends came to 19 bases. This CDR3 comprises 12 residues. Germline CDR1 and CDR2: GTSNPN and SVGIG (reference sequence). The CDR3 loop is CARKIPDVAQYF. CDR3 DNA sequence: TGTGCCCGTAAGATACCGGACGTTGCGCAGTATTTT.

The chain recombines TRBV29-1 with TRBJ2-1; 7 bases match TRBD2. CDR1 SQVTM and CDR2 ANQGSEA come from the germline V gene. The length of the CDR3 is 15 residues. V lost 6 bases and J lost 3; bases outside the gene matches: 11. The CDR3: CSVMGQPGGYNEQFF. The CDR3 region has the DNA TGCAGCGTCATGGGGCAACCGGGGGGCTACAATGAGCAGTTCTTC.

This clonotype was recorded once. CDR3 sequence reads: CASSPGVAGLEQFF. Written as DNA, the CDR3 is TGTGCCAGCAGCCCCGGAGTAGCGGGGCTTGAGCAGTTCTTC. V is TRBV3-1 and J is TRBJ2-1; 8 bases are shared with TRBD2. This CDR3 has 14 residues. Losses at the gene ends were 4 bases for V and 9 bases for J; bases not matched to a gene: 8. CDR1 is LGHDT and CDR2 is YNNKEL in the germline V gene (reference sequence).